This T cell receptor beta chain was documented in a study of blood T cell repertoires in COVID-19. Study context: COVID-19 samples collected from the United States, Italy and Spain covered acute and convalescent phases. T cells, B-cell-depleted T cells, or PBMCs supplied cDNA or gDNA.

Methods used by the authors: Amplification from reference gene primers served as the basis for estimated nucleated cell counts. Sequenced by immunoSEQ multiplex PCR; TCRdb stores in-frame clones only, minus some. The DNA gave D and trimming, while V, J and clone size come from that table. The sample shows approximately 100,000 clones, around 85% of them seen only once. The germline CDR1 and CDR2 sequences are MDHEN and SYDVKM. Trimming cost V 5 bases and J 4 bases; bases outside gene matches: 7. This CDR3 contains 16 residues. The gene calls are TRBV28 and TRBJ1-3; 11 bases are a match to TRBD1. The sequence was obtained from a man older than 75 with acute or convalescent COVID-19. Sequenced sample: peripheral blood. The CDR3 protein is CASSAGQGANGNTIYF. DNA for the CDR3: TGTGCCAGCAGTGCAGGACAGGGGGCGAACGGAAACACCATATATTTT.